A single TCR beta chain is shown here with its context. HTBI primers from iRepertoire and Arm-PCR of CDR3 regions yielded the TCR beta libraries. Source study methods: Overall, samples carried around 60 TRBV and about 14 TRBJ segments. TCRdb recomputed calls from the multiplex PCR reads with MiXCR, one row per CDR3 protein. TCRdb, rather than the study authors, made the V and J calls. The sample yields about 420,000 distinct CDR3 sequences, about a sixth seen once. The data are from a study of regulatory T cells in long-lasting Graves disease. The sample's time point: newly diagnosed GD, antithyroid drugs for less than 3 months. Researchers made the TCR library from RNA that was extracted from PBMCs. The CDR3 is 13 amino acids. Per germline, CDR1 KGHDR and CDR2 SFDVKD. J was trimmed by 7 bases and V by 9 bases; bases with no gene match: 4. These same records also appear under a second study, on T cells in Graves' hyperthyroidism and ophthalmopathy.

The source was peripheral blood mononuclear cells (PBMCs), collected at new diagnosis, from a patient treated with antithyroid drugs. The V call is TRBV24-1, the J call TRBJ1-6, with 8 bases aligning to TRBD1. The receptor was derived from a woman under 30 with Graves disease. The CDR3 sequence: CATWDRSNSPLHF. The CDR3 nucleotides are TGTGCCACCTGGGACAGGTCCAATTCACCCCTCCACTTT.